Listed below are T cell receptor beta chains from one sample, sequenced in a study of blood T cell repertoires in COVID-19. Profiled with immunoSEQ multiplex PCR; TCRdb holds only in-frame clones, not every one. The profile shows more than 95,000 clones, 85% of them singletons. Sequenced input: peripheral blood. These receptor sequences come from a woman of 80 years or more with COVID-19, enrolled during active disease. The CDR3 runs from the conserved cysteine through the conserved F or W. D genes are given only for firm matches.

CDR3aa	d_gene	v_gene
CASSTGGAYGYTF	NA	TRBV7-3
CASSPLPRAPGANVLTF	NA	TRBV7-3
CASSVRDFDSYEQYF	NA	TRBV7-2
CASSFERGYEQYF	TRBD2	TRBV5-1
CASSPDRGDRPQHF	TRBD1	TRBV7-8
CASSQGVATDTQYF	NA	TRBV3-1/TRBV3-2
CAIAGQGAWDEQFF	TRBD1	TRBV10-3
CAISGDSPGMGTEAFF	TRBD1	TRBV10-3
CASSLTGGPTNEKLFF	TRBD1	TRBV5-1
CASSYSRVQETQYF	NA	TRBV6-2/TRBV6-3
CATSGAPGTGYNEQFF	TRBD1	TRBV24-1
CSASLTGGSPLHF	TRBD1	TRBV20-1
CASSEAQRALGYGYTF	NA	TRBV2
CASSPRDSYGYTF	TRBD1	TRBV4-3
CASSQFTGDRAFF	TRBD1	TRBV3-1/TRBV3-2
CASSFGSGYSPLHF	NA	TRBV5-1
CASSFQGAPEKLFF	TRBD1	TRBV28
CATSDGGQLDGELFF	NA	TRBV24-1
CAHGGGPTEAFF	NA	TRBV21-1
CASSPYSQYRASSETQYF	NA	TRBV6-2/TRBV6-3
CASSEGGTQGYGYTF	NA	TRBV2
CASRPGTGGEKLFF	TRBD1	TRBV6-5
CASSLSGSIYGYTF	NA	TRBV27
CASSPRDSSYEQYF	TRBD1	TRBV18
CAGSEYGAGNTGELFF	NA	TRBV25-1
CASSKTPCLSAYGYTF	NA	TRBV21-1
CASSYGTGVSYEQYF	TRBD1	TRBV7-2
CASSNLAANEQFF	TRBD2	TRBV5-1
CSGLAGVRVNEQFF	TRBD2	TRBV29-1
CSASEETQYF	NA	TRBV20-1
CASQFPRAFYTEAFF	NA	TRBV7-2
CASSQDGESKNIQYF	NA	TRBV4-2
CASAHRDTYTEAFF	NA	TRBV11-1
CASSEKGTSGITEQFF	TRBD2	TRBV2
CASSSLGRGSTDTQYF	NA	TRBV5-4
CASSSPPGTTNYGYTF	NA	TRBV19
CASSLSAGNTEAFF	NA	TRBV11-1
CASSLAQGPGNTIYF	NA	TRBV5-1
CASSRRVSTDTQYF	NA	TRBV5-8
CASSSPGQNTEAFF	NA	TRBV28
CASSQEGTGSYEQYF	TRBD1	TRBV6-6
CASSLEGPRGELFF	NA	TRBV5-4
CASSLAGSNTEAFF	NA	TRBV28
CASSLGSGSGETQYF	TRBD2	TRBV5-1
CASSPSLVTGSNQPQHF	TRBD1	TRBV18